Described below is a single T cell receptor (beta chain) sequence and its context. This entry comes from a study of blood T cells in healthy people across ages. The CDR3 length is 15 residues. Per germline, CDR1 MNHNY and CDR2 SVGAGI (reference sequence). After removal of 2 bases from V and 1 base from J, the junction contained 2 bases not matched to a gene. The authors ran a second PCR of 7 to 11 cycles using a sample-barcoded 5' primer and a J-beta primer mix. TCRdb reanalysed the 5' RACE reads using MiXCR and keeps one entry per CDR3 protein. The sample records some 700,000 distinct CDR3 sequences, about a fifth being singletons.

Sequencing was done on a sample of blood. The clonotype was recovered from a man aged 65 to 85 in good health. The chain couples TRBV6-6 to TRBJ2-5, with 9 bases identical to TRBD1. The CDR3 sequence is CASSYTGGSQETQYF. DNA for the CDR3: TGTGCCAGCAGTTACACAGGGGGCTCCCAAGAGACCCAGTACTTC.